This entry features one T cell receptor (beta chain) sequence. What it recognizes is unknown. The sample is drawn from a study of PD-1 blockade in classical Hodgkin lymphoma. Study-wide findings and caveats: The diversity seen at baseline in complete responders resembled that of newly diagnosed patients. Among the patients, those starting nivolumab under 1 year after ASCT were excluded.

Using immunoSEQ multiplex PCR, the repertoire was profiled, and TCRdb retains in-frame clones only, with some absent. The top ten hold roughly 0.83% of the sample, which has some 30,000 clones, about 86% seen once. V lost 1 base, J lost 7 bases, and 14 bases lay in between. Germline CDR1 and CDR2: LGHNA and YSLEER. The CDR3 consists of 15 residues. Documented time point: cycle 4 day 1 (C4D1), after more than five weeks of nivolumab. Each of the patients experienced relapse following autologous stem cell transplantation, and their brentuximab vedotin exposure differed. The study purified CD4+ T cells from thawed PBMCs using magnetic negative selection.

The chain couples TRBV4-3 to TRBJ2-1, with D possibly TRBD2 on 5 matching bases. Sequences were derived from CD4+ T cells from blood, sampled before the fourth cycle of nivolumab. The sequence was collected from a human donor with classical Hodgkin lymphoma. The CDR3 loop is CASSQVSPRGNEQFF. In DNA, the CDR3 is TGCGCCAGCAGCCAAGTATCTCCTCGGGGTAATGAGCAGTTCTTC.